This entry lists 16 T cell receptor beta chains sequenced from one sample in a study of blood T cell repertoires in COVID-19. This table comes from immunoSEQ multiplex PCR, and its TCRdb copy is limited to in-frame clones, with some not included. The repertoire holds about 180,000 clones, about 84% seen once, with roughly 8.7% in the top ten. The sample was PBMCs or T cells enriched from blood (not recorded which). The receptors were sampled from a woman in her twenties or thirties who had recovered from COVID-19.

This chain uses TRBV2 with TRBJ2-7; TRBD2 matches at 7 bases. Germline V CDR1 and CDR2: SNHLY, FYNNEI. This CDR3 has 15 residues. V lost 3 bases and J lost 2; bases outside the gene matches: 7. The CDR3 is CASSDPSGNPYEQYF. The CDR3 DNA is TGTGCCAGCAGTGATCCGAGCGGGAACCCCTACGAGCAGTACTTC.

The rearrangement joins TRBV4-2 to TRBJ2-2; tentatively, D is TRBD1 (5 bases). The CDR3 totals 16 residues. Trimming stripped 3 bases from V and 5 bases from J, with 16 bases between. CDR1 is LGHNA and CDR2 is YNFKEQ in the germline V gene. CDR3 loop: CASSQVREARTGELFF. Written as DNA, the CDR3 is TGTGCCAGCAGCCAGGTCAGGGAAGCCCGGACCGGGGAGCTGTTTTTT.

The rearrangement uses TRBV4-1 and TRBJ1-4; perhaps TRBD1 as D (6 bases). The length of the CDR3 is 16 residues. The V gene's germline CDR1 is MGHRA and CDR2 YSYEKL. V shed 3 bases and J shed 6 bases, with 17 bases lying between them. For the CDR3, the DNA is TGCGCCAGCAGCCATCGAAGGGACAAAGGGGATGAAAAACTGTTTTTT. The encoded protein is CASSHRRDKGDEKLFF.

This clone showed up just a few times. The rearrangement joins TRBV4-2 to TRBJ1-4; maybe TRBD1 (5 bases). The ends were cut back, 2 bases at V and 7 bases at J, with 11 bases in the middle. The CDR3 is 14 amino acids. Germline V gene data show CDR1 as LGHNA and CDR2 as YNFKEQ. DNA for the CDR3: TGTGCCAGCAGCCAACTCAGGGCCCCTGAAAAACTGTTTTTT. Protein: CASSQLRAPEKLFF.

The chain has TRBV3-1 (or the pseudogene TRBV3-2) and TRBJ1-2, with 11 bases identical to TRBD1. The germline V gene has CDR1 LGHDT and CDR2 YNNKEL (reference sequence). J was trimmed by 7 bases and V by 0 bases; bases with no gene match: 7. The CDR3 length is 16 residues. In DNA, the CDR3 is TGTGCCAGCAGCCAAGAACCGGACAGGGGGCGGAGTGGCTACACCTTC. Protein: CASSQEPDRGRSGYTF.

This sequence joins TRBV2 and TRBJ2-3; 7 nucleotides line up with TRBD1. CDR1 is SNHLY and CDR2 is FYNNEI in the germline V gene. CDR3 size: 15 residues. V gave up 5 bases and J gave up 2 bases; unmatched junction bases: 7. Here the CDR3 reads CASSPQTGYTDTQYF. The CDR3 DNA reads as TGTGCCAGCAGTCCACAGACAGGGTACACAGATACGCAGTATTTT.

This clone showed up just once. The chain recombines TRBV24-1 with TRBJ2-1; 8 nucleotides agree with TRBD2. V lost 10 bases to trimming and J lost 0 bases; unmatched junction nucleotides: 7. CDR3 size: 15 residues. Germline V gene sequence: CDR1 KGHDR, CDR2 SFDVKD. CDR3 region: CATEAGANSYNEQFF. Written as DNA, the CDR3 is TGTGCCACGGAAGCGGGAGCGAACTCCTACAATGAGCAGTTCTTC.

The CDR3 sequence is CASSYSSVTEAFF. The DNA for the CDR3 is TGTGCCAGCAGTTACTCTTCGGTCACTGAAGCTTTCTTT. The chain recombines TRBV6-5 with TRBJ1-1; D is unclear. The CDR3 has 13 amino acids. Per germline, CDR1 MNHEY and CDR2 SVGAGI. V was clipped by 0 bases and J by 4 bases, with 6 bases between them.

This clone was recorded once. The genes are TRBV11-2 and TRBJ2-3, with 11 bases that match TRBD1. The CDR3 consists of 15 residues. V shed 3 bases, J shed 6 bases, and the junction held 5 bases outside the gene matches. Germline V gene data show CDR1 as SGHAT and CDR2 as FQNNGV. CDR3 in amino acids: CASSLGQGGMDTQYF. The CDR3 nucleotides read TGTGCCAGCAGCTTGGGACAGGGGGGGATGGATACGCAGTATTTT.

As DNA, the CDR3 is TGTGCCAGCAGCGTAGCTGGGCAGGAGGGTCAGCCCCAGCATTTT. It codes for CASSVAGQEGQPQHF. The chain joins TRBV9 to TRBJ1-5; D is undetermined. This CDR3 contains 15 residues. Germline loops: CDR1 SGDLS, CDR2 YYNGEE. Between the trimmed V and J ends, which lost 0 bases and 6 bases, there was a span of 13 bases.

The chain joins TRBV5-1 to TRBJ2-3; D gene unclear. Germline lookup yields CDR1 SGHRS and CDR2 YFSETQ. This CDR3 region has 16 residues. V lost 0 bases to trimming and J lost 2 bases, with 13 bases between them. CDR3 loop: CASSLAVIVTTDTQYF. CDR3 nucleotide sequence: TGCGCCAGCAGCTTGGCCGTGATAGTTACCACAGATACGCAGTATTTT.

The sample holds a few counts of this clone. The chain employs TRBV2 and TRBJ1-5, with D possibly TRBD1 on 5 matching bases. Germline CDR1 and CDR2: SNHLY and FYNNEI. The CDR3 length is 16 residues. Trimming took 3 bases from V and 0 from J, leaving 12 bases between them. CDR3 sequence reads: CASSEGPTDSNQPQHF. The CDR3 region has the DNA TGTGCCAGCAGTGAGGGGCCCACGGATAGCAATCAGCCCCAGCATTTT.

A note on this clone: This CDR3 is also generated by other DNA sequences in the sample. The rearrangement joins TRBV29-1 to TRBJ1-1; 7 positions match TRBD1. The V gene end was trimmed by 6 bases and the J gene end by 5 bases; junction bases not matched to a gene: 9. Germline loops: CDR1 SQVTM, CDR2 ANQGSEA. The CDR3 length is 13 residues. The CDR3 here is CSVETGRDTEAFF. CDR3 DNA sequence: TGCAGCGTCGAGACAGGGCGGGATACTGAAGCTTTCTTT. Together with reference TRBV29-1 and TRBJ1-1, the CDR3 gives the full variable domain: SAVISQKPSRDICQRGTSLTIQCQVDSQVTMMFWYRQQPGQSLTLIATANQGSEATYESGFVIDKFPISRPNLTFSTLTVSNMSPEDSSIYLCSVETGRDTEAFFGQGTRLTVV.

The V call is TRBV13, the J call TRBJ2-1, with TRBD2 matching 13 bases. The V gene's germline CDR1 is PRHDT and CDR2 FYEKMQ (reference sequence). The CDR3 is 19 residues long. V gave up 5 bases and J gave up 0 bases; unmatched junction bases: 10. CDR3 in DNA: TGTGCCAGCAGCGGACCGACTAGCGGGAGGTCCCTCTCCTACAATGAGCAGTTCTTC. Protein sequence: CASSGPTSGRSLSYNEQFF.

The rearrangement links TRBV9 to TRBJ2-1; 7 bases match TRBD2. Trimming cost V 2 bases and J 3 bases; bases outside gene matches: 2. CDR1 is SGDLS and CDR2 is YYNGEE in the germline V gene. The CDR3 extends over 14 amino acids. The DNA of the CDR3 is TGTGCCAGCAGCGTGACTAGCAGCTACAATGAGCAGTTCTTC. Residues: CASSVTSSYNEQFF.

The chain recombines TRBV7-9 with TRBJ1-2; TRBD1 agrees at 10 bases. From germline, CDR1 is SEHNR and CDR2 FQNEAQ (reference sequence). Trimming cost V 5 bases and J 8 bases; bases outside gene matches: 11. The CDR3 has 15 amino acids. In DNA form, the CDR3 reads TGTGCCAGCAGCGAACCGGGACAGGGGCGACTGGGCTACACCTTC. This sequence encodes CASSEPGQGRLGYTF.